The T cell receptor (beta chain) described here comes from a study of beta chain features in type 1 diabetes. General study results and limits: Moderate yet significant TCRB CDR3 shortening was seen in Type 1 diabetes patients in all four CD4+ subsets.

About this clone: The target antigen is unknown.

The CDR3 is made up of 13 amino acids. Deletions cut 6 bases from V and 1 base from J, with 6 bases between. The V gene's germline CDR1 is SGHDN and CDR2 FVKESK. Reverse transcribing all isolated RNA meant expressed TCRB transcripts were sequenced. The method was immunoSEQ multiplex PCR; TCRdb's version includes in-frame clones alone and lacks a portion of them. The data hold around 310,000 clones, with approximately 15% observed a single time. The chain recombines TRBV14 with TRBJ2-2, with unresolved D. Sequences were obtained from naive CD4+ T cells from blood. The TCR sequence derives from a woman between 18 and 30 years old with type 1 diabetes. CDR3 amino acids: CASSTENTGELFF. Written as DNA, the CDR3 is TGTGCCAGCAGTACAGAGAACACCGGGGAGCTGTTTTTT.